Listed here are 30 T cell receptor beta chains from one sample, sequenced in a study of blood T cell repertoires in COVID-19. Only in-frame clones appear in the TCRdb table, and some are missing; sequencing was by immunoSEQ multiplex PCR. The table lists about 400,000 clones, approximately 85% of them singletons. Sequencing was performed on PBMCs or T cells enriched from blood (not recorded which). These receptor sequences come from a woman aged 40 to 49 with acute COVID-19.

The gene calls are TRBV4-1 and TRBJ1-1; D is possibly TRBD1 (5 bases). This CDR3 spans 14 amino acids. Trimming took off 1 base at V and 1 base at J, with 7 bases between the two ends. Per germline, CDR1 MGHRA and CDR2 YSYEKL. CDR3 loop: CASSQVGANTEAFF. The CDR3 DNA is TGCGCCAGCAGCCAAGTTGGGGCGAACACTGAAGCTTTCTTT.

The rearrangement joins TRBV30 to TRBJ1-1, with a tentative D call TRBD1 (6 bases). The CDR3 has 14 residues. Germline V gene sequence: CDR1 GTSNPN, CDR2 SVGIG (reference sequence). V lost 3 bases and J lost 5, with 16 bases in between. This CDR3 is CAWRVRGSETEAFF. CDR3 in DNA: TGTGCCTGGAGGGTCAGGGGTTCGGAGACTGAAGCTTTCTTT.

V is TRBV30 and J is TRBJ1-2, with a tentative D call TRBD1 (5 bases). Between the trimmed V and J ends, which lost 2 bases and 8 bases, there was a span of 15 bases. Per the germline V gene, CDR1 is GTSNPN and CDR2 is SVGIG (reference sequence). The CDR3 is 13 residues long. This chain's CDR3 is CAWSTEGEKGYTF. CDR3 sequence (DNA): TGTGCCTGGAGTACAGAAGGGGAAAAAGGCTACACCTTC. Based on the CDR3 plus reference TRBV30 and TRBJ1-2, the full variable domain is SQTIHQWPATLVQPVGSPLSLECTVEGTSNPNLYWYRQAAGRGLQLLFYSVGIGQISSEVPQNLSASRPQDRQFILSSKKLLLSDSGFYLCAWSTEGEKGYTFGSGTRLTVV.

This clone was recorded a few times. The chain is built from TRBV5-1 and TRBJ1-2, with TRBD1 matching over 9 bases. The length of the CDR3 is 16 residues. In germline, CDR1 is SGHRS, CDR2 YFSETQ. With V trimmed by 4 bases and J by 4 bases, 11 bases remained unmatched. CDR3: CASSPERGTGSYGYTF. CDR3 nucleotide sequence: TGCGCCAGCAGCCCGGAGAGGGGGACAGGGAGCTATGGCTACACCTTC.

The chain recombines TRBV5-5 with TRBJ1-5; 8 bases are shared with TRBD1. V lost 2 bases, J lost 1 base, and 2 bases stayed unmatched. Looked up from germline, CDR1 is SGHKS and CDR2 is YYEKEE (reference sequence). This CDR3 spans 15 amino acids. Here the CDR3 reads CASSFDRGSNQPQHF. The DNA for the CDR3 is TGTGCCAGCAGCTTTGACAGGGGAAGCAATCAGCCCCAGCATTTT.

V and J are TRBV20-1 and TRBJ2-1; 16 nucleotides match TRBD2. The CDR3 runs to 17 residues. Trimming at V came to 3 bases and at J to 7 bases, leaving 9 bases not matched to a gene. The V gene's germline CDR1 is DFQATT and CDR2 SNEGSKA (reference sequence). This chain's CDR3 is CSASTGLAGGLGNEQFF. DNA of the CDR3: TGCAGTGCTAGTACGGGACTAGCGGGGGGGCTTGGGAATGAGCAGTTCTTC.

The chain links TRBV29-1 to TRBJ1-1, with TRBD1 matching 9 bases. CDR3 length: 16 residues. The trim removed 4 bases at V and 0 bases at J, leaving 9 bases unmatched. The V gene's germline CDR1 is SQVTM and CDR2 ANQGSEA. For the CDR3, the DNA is TGCAGCGTTGGGGGGTCGGGACAGGGCATGAACACTGAAGCTTTCTTT. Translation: CSVGGSGQGMNTEAFF.

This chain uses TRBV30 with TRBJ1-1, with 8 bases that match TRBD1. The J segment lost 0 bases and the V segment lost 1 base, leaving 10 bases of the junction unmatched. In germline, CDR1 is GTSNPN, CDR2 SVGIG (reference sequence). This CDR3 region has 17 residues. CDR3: CAWSDRRTGPMNTEAFF. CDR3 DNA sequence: TGTGCCTGGAGTGACCGGCGGACAGGGCCTATGAACACTGAAGCTTTCTTT.

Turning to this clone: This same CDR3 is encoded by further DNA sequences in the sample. The CDR3 reads CASSLGGGSGNTIYF. CDR3 DNA sequence: TGCGCCAGCAGCTTGGGAGGCGGATCTGGAAACACCATATATTTT. The chain employs TRBV5-1 and TRBJ1-3; D unresolved. Trimming shortened V by 0 bases and J by 1 base, and 8 bases separated the two germline ends. The CDR3 spans 15 residues. CDR1 and CDR2 from the germline V gene are SGHRS and YFSETQ.

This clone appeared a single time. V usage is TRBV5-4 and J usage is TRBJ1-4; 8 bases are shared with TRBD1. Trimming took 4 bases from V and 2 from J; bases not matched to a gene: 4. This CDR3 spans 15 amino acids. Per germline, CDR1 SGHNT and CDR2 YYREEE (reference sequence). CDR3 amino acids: CASSEDRETNEKLFF. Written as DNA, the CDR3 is TGTGCCAGCAGCGAGGACAGGGAGACTAATGAAAAACTGTTTTTT.

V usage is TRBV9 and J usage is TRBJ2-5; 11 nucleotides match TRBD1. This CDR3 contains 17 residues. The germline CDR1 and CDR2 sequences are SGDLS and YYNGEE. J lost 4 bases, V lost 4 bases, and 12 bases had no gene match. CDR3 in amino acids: CASSPNPGTGGSETQYF. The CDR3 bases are TGTGCCAGCAGCCCCAACCCCGGGACAGGGGGATCAGAGACCCAGTACTTC.

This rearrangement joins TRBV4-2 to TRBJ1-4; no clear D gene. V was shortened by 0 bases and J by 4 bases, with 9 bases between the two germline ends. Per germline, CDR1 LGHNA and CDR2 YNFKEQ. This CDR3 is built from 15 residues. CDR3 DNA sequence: TGTGCCAGCAGCCAAGACCCAGGCTTTAATGAAAAACTGTTTTTT. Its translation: CASSQDPGFNEKLFF.

This CDR3 reads CAWSPPGQVEAFF. For the CDR3, the DNA is TGTGCCTGGAGTCCGCCGGGACAAGTTGAAGCTTTCTTT. The rearrangement joins TRBV30 to TRBJ1-1; a weak D match, TRBD1 (6 bases). Germline V lookup: CDR1 GTSNPN, CDR2 SVGIG (reference sequence). With 2 bases removed from V and 7 bases from J, the gap between germline ends came to 14 bases. The CDR3 length is 13 residues.

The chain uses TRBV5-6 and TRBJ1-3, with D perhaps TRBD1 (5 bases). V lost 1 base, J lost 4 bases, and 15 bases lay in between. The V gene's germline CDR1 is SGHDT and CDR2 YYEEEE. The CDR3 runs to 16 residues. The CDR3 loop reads CASSLFLLQGGNTIYF. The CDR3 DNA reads TGTGCCAGCAGCTTGTTTCTTCTCCAGGGAGGAAACACCATATATTTT.

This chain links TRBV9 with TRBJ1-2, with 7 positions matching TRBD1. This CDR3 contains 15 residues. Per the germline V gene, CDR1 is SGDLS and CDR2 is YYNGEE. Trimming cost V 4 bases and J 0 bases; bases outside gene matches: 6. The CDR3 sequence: CASSSGDSTNYGYTF. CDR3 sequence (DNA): TGTGCCAGCAGCAGTGGGGACAGTACTAACTATGGCTACACCTTC.

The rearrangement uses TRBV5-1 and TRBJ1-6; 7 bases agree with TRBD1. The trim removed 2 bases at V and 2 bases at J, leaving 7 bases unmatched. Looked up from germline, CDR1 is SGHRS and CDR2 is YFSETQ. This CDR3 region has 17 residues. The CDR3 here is CASSLQTGSAYNSPLHF. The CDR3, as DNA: TGCGCCAGCAGCTTACAGACAGGGAGCGCCTATAATTCACCCCTCCACTTT.

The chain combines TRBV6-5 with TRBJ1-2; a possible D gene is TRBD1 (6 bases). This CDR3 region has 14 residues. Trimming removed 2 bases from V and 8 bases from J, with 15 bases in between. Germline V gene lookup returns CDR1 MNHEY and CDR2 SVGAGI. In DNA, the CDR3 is TGTGCCAGCAGTTACGCCTACAGGGCGAGCGGCTACACCTTC. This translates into CASSYAYRASGYTF.

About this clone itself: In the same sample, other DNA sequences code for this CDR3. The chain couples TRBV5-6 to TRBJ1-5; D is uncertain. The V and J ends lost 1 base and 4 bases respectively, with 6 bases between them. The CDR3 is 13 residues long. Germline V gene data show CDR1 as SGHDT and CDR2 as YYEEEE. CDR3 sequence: CASSLTANQPQHF. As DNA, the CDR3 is TGTGCCAGCAGCTTGACAGCTAATCAGCCCCAGCATTTT. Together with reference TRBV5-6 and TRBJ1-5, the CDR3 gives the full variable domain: DAGVTQSPTHLIKTRGQQVTLRCSPKSGHDTVSWYQQALGQGPQFIFQYYEEEERQRGNFPDRFSGHQFPNYSSELNVNALLLGDSALYLCASSLTANQPQHFGDGTRLSIL.

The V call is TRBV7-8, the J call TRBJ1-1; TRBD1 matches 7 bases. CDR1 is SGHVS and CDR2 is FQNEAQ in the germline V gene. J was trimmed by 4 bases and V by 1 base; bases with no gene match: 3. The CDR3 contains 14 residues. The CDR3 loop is CASSLDDRVTEAFF. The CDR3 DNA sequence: TGTGCCAGCAGCTTAGACGACAGGGTCACTGAAGCTTTCTTT.

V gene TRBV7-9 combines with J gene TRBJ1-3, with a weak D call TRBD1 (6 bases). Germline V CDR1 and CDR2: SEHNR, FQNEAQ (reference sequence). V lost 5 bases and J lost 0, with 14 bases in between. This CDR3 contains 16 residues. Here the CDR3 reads CASSPQGLFSGNTIYF. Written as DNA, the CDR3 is TGTGCCAGCAGCCCACAGGGTCTCTTCTCTGGAAACACCATATATTTT.

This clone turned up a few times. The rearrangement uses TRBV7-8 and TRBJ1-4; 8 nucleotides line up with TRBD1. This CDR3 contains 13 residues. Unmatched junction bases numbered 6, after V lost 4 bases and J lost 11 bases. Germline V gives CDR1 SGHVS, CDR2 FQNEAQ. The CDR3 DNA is TGTGCCAGCAGCTCCAGGGGGCTAGATAAACTGTTTTTT. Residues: CASSSRGLDKLFF. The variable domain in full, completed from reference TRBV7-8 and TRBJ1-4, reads GAGVSQSPRYKVAKRGQDVALRCDPISGHVSLFWYQQALGQGPEFLTYFQNEAQLDKSGLPSDRFFAERPEGSVSTLKIQRTQQEDSAVYLCASSSRGLDKLFFGSGTQLSVL.

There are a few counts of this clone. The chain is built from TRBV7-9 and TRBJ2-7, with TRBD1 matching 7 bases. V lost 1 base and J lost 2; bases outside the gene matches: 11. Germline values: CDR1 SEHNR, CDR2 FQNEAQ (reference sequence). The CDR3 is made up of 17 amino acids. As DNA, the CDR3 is TGTGCCAGCAGCTTAGGTGGTTACGACAGGGACCCCTACGAGCAGTACTTC. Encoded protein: CASSLGGYDRDPYEQYF.

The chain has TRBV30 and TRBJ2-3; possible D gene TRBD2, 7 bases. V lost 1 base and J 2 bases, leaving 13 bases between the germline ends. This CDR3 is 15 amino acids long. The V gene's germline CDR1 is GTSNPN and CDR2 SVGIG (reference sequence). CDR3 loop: CAWSALAGATDTQYF. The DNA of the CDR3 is TGTGCCTGGAGTGCCCTCGCGGGGGCCACAGATACGCAGTATTTT. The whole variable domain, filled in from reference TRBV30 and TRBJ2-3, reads SQTIHQWPATLVQPVGSPLSLECTVEGTSNPNLYWYRQAAGRGLQLLFYSVGIGQISSEVPQNLSASRPQDRQFILSSKKLLLSDSGFYLCAWSALAGATDTQYFGPGTRLTVL.

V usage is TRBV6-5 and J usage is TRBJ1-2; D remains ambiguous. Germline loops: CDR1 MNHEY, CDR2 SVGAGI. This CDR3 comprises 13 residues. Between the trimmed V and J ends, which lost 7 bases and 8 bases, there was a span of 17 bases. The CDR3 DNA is TGTGCCAGCACCCCTGGGCCAGACCGCGGCTACACCTTC. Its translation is CASTPGPDRGYTF.

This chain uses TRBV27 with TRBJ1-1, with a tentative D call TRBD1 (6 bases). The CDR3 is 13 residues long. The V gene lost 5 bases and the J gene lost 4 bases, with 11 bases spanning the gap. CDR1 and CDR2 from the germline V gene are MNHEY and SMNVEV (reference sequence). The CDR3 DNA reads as TGTGCCAGCAGTCCCGGGACATTCACTGAAGCTTTCTTT. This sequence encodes CASSPGTFTEAFF.

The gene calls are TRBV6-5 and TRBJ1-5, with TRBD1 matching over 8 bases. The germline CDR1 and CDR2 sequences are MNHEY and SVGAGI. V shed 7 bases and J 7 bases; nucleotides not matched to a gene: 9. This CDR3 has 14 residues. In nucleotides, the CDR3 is TGTGCCAGCACCCCCCCAGGGGGCGCCCAGCCCCAGCATTTT. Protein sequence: CASTPPGGAQPQHF.

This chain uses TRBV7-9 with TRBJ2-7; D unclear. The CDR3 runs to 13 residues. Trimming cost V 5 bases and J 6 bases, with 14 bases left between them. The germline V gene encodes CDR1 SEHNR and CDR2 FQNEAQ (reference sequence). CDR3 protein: CASSPGPDREQYF. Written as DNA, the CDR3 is TGTGCCAGCAGCCCGGGTCCGGATCGCGAGCAGTACTTC.

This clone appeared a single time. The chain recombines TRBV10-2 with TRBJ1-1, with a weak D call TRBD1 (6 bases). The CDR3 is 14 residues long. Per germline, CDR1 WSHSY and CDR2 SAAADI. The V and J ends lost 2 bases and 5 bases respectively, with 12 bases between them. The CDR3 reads CASSEAGGQTEAFF. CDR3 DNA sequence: TGCGCCAGCAGTGAGGCCGGGGGGCAAACTGAAGCTTTCTTT.

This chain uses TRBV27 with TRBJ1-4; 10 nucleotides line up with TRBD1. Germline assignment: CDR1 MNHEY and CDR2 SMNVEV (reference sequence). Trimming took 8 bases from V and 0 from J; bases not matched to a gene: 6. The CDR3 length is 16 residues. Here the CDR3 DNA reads TGTGCCAGCGGGACAGGGGTTACGGCAACTAATGAAAAACTGTTTTTT. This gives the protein CASGTGVTATNEKLFF.

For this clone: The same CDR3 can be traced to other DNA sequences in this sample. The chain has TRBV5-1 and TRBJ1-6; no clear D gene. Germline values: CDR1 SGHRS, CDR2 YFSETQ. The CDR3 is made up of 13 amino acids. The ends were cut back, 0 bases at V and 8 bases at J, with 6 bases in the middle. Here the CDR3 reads CASSLAGYSPLHF. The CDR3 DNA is TGCGCCAGCAGCTTGGCGGGATATTCACCCCTCCACTTT.